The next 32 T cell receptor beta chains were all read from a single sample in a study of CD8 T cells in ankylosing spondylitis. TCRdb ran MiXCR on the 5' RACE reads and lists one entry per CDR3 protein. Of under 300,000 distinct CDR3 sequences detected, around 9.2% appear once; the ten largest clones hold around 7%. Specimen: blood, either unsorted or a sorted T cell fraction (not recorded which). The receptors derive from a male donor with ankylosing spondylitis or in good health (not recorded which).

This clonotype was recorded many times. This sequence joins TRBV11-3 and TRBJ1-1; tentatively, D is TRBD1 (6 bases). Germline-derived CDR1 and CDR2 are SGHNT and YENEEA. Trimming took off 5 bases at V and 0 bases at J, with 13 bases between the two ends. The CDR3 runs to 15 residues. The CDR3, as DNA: TGTGCCAGCAGCCGAACAGGGAACATGAACACTGAAGCTTTCTTT. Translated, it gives CASSRTGNMNTEAFF.

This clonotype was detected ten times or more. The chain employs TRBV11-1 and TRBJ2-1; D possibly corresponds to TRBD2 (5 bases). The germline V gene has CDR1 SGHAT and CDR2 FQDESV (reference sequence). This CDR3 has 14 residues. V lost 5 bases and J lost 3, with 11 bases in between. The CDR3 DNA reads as TGTGCCAGCAGCCCGGCGGGTCACTACAATGAGCAGTTCTTC. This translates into CASSPAGHYNEQFF.

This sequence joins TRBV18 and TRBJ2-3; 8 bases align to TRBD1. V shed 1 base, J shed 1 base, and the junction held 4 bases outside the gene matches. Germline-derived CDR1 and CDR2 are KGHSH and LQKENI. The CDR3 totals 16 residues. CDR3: CASSPRGQGGTDTQYF. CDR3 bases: TGTGCCAGCTCACCACGAGGACAGGGTGGCACAGATACGCAGTATTTT.

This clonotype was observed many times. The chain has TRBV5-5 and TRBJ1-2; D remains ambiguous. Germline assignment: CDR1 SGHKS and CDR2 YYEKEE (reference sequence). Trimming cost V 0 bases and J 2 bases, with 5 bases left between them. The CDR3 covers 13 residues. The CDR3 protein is CASSLELNYGYTF. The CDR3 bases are TGTGCCAGCAGCTTGGAACTGAACTATGGCTACACCTTC.

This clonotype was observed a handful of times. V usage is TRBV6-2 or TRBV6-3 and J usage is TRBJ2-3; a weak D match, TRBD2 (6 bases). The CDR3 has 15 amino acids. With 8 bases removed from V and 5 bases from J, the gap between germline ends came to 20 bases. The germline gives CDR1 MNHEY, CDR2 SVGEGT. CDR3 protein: CASGGSAVGGDTQYF. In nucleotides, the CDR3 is TGTGCCAGCGGAGGGTCAGCGGTGGGGGGAGATACGCAGTATTTT.

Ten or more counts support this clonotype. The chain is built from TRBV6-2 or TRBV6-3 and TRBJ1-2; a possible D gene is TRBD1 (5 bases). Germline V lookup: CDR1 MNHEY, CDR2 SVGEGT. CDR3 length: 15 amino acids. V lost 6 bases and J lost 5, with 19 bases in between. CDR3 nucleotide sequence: TGTGCCAGCAGCCACGAGGCGGGGCTGGGATATGGCTACACCTTC. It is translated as CASSHEAGLGYGYTF.

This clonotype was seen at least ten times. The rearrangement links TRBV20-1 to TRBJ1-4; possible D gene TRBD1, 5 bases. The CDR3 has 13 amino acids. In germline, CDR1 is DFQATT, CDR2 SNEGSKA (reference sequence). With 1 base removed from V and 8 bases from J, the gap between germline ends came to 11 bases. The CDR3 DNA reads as TGCAGTGCTAGAGCTGGGGGTCGGGAAAAACTGTTTTTT. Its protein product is CSARAGGREKLFF.

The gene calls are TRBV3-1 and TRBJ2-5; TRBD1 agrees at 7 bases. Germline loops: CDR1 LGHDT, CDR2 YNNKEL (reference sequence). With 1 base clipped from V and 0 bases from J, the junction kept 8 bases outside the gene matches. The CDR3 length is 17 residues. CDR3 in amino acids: CASSQGGDRVYQETQYF. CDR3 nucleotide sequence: TGTGCCAGCAGCCAAGGCGGCGACAGGGTGTACCAAGAGACCCAGTACTTC.

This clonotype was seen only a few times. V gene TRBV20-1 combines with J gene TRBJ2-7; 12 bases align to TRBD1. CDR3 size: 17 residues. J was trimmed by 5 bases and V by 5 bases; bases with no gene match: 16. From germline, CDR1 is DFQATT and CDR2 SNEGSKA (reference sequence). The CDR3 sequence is CSAGYLSGTGGPHEQYF. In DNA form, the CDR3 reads TGCAGTGCTGGCTATCTCTCCGGGACAGGGGGCCCCCACGAGCAGTACTTC.

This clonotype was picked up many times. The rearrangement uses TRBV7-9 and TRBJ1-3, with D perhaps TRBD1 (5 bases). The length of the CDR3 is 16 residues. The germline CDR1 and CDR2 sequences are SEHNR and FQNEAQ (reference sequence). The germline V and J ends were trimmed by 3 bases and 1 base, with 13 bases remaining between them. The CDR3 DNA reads TGTGCCAGCAGCTTCGACACGGAGGGGTCTGGAAACACCATATATTTT. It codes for CASSFDTEGSGNTIYF.

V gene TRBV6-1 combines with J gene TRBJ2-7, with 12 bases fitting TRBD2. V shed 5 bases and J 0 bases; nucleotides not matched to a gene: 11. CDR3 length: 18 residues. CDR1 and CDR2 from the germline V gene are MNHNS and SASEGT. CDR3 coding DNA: TGTGCCAGCAGTCCCCCCGGACTAGCGGGGCTGAGCTCCTACGAGCAGTACTTC. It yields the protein CASSPPGLAGLSSYEQYF.

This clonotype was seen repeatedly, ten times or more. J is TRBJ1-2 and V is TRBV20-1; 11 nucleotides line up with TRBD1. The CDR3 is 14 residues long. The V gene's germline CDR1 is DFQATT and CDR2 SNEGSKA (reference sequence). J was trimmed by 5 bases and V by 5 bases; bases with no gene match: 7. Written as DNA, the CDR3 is TGCAGTGCTGGTTCCGGGACAGGGGGTTATGGCTACACCTTC. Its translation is CSAGSGTGGYGYTF.

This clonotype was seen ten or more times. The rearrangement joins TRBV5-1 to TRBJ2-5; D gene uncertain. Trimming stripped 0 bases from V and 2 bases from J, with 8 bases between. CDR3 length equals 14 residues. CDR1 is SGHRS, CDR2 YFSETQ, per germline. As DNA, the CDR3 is TGCGCCAGCAGCTTGGGGTCGTCACAAGAGACCCAGTACTTC. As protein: CASSLGSSQETQYF. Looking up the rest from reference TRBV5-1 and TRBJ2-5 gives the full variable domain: KAGVTQTPRYLIKTRGQQVTLSCSPISGHRSVSWYQQTPGQGLQFLFEYFSETQRNKGNFPGRFSGRQFSNSRSEMNVSTLELGDSALYLCASSLGSSQETQYFGPGTRLLVL.

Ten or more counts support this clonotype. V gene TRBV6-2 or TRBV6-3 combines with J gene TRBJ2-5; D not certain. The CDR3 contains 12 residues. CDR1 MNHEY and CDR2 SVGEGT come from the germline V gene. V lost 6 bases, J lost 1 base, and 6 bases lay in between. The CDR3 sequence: CASRSVQETQYF. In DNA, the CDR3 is TGTGCCAGCAGATCAGTCCAAGAGACCCAGTACTTC.

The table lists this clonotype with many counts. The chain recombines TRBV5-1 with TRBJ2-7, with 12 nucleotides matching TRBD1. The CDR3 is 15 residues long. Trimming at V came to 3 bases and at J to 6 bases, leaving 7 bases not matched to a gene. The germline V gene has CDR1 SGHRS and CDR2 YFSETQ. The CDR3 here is CASSYSGTGGFEQYF. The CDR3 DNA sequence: TGCGCCAGCAGCTATTCCGGGACAGGGGGCTTCGAGCAGTACTTC.

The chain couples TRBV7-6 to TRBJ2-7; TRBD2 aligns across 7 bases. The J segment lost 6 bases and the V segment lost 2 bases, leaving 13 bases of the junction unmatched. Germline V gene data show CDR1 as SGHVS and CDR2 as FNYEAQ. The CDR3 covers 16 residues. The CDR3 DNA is TGTGCCAGCAGCTTAACTCCCCCGGCGGGAGTTTCCGAGCAGTACTTC. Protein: CASSLTPPAGVSEQYF.

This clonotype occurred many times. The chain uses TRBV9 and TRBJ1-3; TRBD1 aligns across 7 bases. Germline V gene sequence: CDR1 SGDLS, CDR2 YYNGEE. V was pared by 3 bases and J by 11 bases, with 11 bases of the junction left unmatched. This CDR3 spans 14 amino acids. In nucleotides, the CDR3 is TGTGCCAGCAGCGCCTGGACAGGCAGGGGCCCCATATATTTT. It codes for CASSAWTGRGPIYF.

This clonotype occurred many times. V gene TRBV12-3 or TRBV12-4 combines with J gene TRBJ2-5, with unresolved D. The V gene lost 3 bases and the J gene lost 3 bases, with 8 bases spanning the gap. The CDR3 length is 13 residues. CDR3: CASSFGSEETQYF. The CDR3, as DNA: TGTGCCAGCAGTTTCGGCTCAGAAGAGACCCAGTACTTC.

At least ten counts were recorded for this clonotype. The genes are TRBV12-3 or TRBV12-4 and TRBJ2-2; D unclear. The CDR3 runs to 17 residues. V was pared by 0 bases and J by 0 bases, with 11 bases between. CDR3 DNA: TGTGCCAGCAGTTTAGCGCGACGGGTCACGAACACCGGGGAGCTGTTTTTT. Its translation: CASSLARRVTNTGELFF.

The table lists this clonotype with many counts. The CDR3 DNA follows: TGTGCCAGCAGAGGTACAGGGTTAAGGAATGAGCAGTTCTTC. This sequence encodes CASRGTGLRNEQFF. The rearrangement uses TRBV12-3 or TRBV12-4 and TRBJ2-1; tentatively, D is TRBD1 (6 bases). Trimming shortened V by 6 bases and J by 7 bases, and 16 bases separated the two germline ends. There are 14 residues in the CDR3.

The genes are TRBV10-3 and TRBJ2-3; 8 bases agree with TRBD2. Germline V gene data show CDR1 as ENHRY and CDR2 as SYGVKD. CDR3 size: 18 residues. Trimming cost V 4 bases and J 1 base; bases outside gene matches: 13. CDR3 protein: CAISASPGAGGGTDTQYF. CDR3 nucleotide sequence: TGTGCCATCAGTGCAAGCCCTGGGGCGGGAGGAGGCACAGATACGCAGTATTTT.

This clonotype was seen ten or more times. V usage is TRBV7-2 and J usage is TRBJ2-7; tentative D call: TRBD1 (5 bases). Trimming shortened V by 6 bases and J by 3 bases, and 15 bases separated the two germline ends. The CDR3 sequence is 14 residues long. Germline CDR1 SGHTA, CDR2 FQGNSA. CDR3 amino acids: CASSLGVPSYEQYF. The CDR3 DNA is TGTGCCAGCAGTCTAGGGGTCCCCAGCTACGAGCAGTACTTC.

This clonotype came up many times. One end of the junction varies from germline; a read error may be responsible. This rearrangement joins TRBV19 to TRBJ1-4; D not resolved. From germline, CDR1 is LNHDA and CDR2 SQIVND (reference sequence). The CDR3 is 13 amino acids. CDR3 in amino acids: CASRMTTNEKLFF. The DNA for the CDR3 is TGTGCCAGTCGTATGACTACAAATGAAAAACTGTTTTTT.

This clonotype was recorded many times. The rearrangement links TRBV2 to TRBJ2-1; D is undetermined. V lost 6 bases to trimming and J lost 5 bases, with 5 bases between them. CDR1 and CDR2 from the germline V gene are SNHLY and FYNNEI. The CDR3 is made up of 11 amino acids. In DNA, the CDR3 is TGTGCCAGCAGGCTGAACAATGAGCAGTTCTTC. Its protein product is CASRLNNEQFF. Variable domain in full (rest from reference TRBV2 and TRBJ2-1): EPEVTQTPSHQVTQMGQEVILRCVPISNHLYFYWYRQILGQKVEFLVSFYNNEISEKSEIFDDQFSVERPDGSNFTLKIRSTKLEDSAMYFCASRLNNEQFFGPGTRLTVL.

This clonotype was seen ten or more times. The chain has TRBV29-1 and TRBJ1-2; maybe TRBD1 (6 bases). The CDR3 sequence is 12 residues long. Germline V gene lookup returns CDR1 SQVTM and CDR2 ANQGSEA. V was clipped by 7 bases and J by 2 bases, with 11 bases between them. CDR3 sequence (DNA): TGCAGCGCCGGGGACAAGAACTATGGCTACACCTTC. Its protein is CSAGDKNYGYTF.

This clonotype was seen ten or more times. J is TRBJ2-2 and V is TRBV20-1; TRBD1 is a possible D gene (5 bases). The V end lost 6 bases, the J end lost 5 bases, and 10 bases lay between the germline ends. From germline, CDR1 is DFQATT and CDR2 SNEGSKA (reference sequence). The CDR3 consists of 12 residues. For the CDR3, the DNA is TGCAGTGCCCCCAGGGAAACCGGGGAGCTGTTTTTT. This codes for CSAPRETGELFF.

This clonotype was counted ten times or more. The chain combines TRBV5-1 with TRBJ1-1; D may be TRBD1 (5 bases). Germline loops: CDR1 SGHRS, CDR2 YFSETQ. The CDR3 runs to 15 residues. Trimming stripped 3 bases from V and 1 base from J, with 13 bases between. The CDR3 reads CASSSLTVRNTEAFF. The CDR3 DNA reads TGCGCCAGCAGCTCCTTGACAGTCAGGAACACTGAAGCTTTCTTT.

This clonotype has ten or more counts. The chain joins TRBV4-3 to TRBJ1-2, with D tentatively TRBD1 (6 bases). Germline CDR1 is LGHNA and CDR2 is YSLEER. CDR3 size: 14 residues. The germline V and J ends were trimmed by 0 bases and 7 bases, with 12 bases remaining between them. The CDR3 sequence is CASSQDGGARGYTF. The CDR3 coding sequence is TGCGCCAGCAGCCAAGACGGGGGGGCGCGTGGCTACACCTTC.

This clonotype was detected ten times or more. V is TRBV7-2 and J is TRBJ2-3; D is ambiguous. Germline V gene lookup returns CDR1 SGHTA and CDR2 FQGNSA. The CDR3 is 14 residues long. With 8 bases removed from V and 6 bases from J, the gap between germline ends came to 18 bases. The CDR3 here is CASVIGFEADTQYF. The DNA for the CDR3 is TGTGCCAGCGTCATAGGTTTTGAGGCGGATACGCAGTATTTT.

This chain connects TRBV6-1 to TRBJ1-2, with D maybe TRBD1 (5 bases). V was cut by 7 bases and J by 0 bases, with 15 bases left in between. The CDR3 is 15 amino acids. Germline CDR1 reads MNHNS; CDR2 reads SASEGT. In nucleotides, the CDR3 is TGTGCCAGCATCAGGGTCCGGACCGCTAACTATGGCTACACCTTC. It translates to CASIRVRTANYGYTF.

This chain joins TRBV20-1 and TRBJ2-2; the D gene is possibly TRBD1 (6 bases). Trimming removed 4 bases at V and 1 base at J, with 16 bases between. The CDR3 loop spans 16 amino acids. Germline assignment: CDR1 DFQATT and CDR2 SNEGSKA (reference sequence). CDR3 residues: CSAMIPDSVNTGELFF. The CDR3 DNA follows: TGCAGTGCTATGATCCCGGACAGTGTGAACACCGGGGAGCTGTTTTTT.

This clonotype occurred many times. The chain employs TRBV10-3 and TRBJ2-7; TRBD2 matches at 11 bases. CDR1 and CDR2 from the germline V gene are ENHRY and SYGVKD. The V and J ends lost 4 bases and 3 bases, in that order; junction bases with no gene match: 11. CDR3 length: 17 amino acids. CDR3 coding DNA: TGTGCCATCAGTGTATCTTTGTCGGGGACTAGCGGCTACGAGCAGTACTTC. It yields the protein CAISVSLSGTSGYEQYF.